This T cell receptor (beta chain) was documented in a study of T cells in Graves' hyperthyroidism and ophthalmopathy. On the study more broadly: The blood sample was taken at first diagnosis, before treatment began. General study results and limits: Blood also contained most expanded thyroid clonotypes above 0.001.

From RNA transcripts, TCR beta CDR3 regions were amplified. First-round RT-PCR of the TCR CDR3 relied on the HTBI primer set. MiXCR, applied by TCRdb to the multiplex PCR reads, yields one record per CDR3 protein. The sample contains a few hundred thousand distinct CDR3 sequences, 20% to 25% of which appear only once. Each patient was aged 18 to 65 and had newly diagnosed hyperthyroidism of under 2 months' duration. Comment on this clonotype: What it recognizes is unknown.

The receptor's source is a man aged 18 to 35 with Graves' hyperthyroidism. Sequencing was performed on blood.

The chain's CDR3 is CASSPYKVPNQPQHF. In DNA, the CDR3 is TGTGCCAGCTCACCGTACAAGGTCCCCAATCAGCCCCAGCATTTT. The chain uses TRBV18 and TRBJ1-5; D gene ambiguous. CDR3 length: 15 amino acids. Germline lookup yields CDR1 KGHSH and CDR2 LQKENI. Trimming removed 3 bases from V and 3 bases from J, with 12 bases in between.